This T cell receptor (beta chain) comes out of a study of T cells after posttransplantation cyclophosphamide. General study results and limits: Recipient CMV seropositivity and CMV reactivation strongly tracked TRB clonality. Later blood repertoires were often dominated by clones from the donor CD8+ memory compartment. Tissue-infiltrating T cells from skin or gut overlapped little with blood T cells.

Cyclophosphamide on days +3 and +4 followed busulfan-fludarabine conditioning and a marrow graft. Trimming pared 0 bases from V and 5 bases from J, leaving 10 bases between. This CDR3 contains 14 residues. CDR1 is LGHNA and CDR2 is YNFKEQ in the germline V gene. The assay was immunoSEQ multiplex PCR, and TCRdb's table has in-frame clones only and misses some. The sample shows roughly 4,100 clones, under 85% of them seen only once. A few counts support this clone. What it binds is not known. The clonotype originates from a male patient aged 25-45 years who received an allogeneic stem cell transplant from a related donor, was CMV-positive, and had no GVHD. Some T cells may be transferred from the graft donor. The sequences come from CD4+ T cells sorted from blood, collected around 33 weeks after a stem cell transplant with posttransplant cyclophosphamide. The V and J genes are TRBV4-2 and TRBJ1-1, with D hard to call. CDR3 coding DNA: TGTGCCAGCAGCCAAGATGAGCTAGGAACTGAAGCTTTCTTT. Amino acid sequence: CASSQDELGTEAFF.